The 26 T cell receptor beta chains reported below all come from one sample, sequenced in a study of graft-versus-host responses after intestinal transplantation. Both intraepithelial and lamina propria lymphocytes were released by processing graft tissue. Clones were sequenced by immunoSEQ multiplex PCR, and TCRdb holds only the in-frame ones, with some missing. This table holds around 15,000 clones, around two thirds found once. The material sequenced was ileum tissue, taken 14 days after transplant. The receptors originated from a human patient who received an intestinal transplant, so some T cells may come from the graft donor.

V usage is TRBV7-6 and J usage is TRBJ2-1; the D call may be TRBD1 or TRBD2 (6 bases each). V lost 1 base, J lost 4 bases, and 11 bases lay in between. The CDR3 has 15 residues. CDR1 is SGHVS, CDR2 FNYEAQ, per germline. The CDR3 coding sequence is TGTGCCAGCAGCTTAGAGGGGGAGGCTTACAATGAGCAGTTCTTC. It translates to CASSLEGEAYNEQFF.

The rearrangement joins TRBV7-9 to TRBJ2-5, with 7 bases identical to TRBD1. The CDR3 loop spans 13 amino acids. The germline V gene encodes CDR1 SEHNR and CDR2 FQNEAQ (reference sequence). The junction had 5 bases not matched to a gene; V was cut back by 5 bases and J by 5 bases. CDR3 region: CASSPKGAETQYF. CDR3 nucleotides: TGTGCCAGCAGCCCAAAGGGGGCCGAGACCCAGTACTTC. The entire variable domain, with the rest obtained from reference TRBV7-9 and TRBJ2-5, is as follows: DTGVSQNPRHKITKRGQNVTFRCDPISEHNRLYWYRQTLGQGPEFLTYFQNEAQLEKSRLLSDRFSAERPKGSFSTLEIQRTEQGDSAMYLCASSPKGAETQYFGPGTRLLVL.

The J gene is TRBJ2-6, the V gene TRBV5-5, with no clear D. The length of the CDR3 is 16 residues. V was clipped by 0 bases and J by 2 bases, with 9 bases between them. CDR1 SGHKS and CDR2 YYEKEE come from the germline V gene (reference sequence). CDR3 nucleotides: TGTGCCAGCAGCTTGGTACCAGGAACTGGGGCCAACGTCCTGACTTTC. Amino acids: CASSLVPGTGANVLTF.

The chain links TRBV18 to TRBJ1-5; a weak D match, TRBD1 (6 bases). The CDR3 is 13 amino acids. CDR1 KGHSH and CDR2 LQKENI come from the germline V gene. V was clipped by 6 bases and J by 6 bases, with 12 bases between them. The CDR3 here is CASSRSGAQPQHF. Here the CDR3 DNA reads TGTGCCAGCTCCCGGTCAGGGGCTCAGCCCCAGCATTTT. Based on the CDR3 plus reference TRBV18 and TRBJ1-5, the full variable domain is NAGVMQNPRHLVRRRGQEARLRCSPMKGHSHVYWYRQLPEEGLKFMVYLQKENIIDESGMPKERFSAEFPKEGPSILRIQQVVRGDSAAYFCASSRSGAQPQHFGDGTRLSIL.

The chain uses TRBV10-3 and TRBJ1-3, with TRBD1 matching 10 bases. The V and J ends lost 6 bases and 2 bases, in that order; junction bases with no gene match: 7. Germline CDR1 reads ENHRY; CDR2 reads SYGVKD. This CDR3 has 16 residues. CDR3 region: CAIRGRGQGTGNTIYF. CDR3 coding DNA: TGTGCCATCAGGGGCAGGGGACAGGGGACTGGAAACACCATATATTTT.

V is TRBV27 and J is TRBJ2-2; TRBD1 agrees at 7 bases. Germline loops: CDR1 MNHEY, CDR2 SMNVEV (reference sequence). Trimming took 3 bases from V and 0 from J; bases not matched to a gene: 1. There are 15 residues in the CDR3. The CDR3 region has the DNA TGTGCCAGCAGTTTTACAGGGGCGAACACCGGGGAGCTGTTTTTT. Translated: CASSFTGANTGELFF.

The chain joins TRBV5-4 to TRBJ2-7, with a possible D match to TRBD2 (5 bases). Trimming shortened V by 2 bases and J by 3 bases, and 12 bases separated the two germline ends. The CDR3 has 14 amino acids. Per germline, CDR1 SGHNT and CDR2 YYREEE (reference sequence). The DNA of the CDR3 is TGTGCCAGCAGCTTAGCAACCGGGAACTACGAGCAGTACTTC. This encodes CASSLATGNYEQYF.

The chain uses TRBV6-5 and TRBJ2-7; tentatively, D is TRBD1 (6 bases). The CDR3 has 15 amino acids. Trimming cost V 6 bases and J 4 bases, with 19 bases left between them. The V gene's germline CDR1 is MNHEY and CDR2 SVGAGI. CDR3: CASSATGWRLYEQYF. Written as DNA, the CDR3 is TGTGCCAGCAGCGCGACAGGATGGAGGCTGTACGAGCAGTACTTC.

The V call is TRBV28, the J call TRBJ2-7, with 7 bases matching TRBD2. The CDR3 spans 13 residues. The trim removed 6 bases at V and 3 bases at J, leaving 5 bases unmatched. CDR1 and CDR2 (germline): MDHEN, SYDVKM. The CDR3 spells CASRATGGYEQYF. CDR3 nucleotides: TGTGCCAGCAGAGCTACGGGGGGCTACGAGCAGTACTTC.

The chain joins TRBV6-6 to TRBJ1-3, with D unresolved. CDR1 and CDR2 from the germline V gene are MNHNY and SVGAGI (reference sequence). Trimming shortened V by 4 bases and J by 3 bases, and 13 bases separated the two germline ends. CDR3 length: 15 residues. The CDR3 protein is CASSSSYSLGNTIYF. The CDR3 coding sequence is TGTGCCAGCAGTTCTTCCTACAGCCTTGGAAACACCATATATTTT.

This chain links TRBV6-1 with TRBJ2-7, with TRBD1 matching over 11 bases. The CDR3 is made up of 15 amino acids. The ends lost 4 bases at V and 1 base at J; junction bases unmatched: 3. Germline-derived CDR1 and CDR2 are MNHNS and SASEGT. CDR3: CASSGRDRGSYEQYF. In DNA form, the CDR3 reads TGTGCCAGCAGTGGGCGGGACAGGGGGTCCTACGAGCAGTACTTC.

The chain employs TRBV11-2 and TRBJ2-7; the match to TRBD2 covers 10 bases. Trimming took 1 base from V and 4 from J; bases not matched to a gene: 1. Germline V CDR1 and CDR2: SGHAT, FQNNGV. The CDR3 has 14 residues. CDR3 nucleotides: TGTGCCAGCAGCTTAGCTAGCGGGGGTTACGAGCAGTACTTC. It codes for CASSLASGGYEQYF.

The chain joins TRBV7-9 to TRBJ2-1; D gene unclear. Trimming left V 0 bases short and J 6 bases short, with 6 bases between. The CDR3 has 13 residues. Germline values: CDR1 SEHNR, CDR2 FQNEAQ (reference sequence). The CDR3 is CASSLALGNEQFF. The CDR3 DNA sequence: TGTGCCAGCAGCTTAGCGTTGGGCAATGAGCAGTTCTTC.

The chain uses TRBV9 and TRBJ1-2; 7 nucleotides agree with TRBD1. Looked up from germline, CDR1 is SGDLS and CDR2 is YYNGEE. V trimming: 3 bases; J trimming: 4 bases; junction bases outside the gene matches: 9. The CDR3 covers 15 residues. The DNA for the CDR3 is TGTGCCAGCAGCGAAACAGGGGTCGGTATCTATGGCTACACCTTC. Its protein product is CASSETGVGIYGYTF.

CDR3 in amino acids: CASSEDRGYTF. The CDR3 region has the DNA TGTGCCAGCAGCGAGGACAGAGGCTACACCTTC. The genes are TRBV2 and TRBJ1-2, with a possible D match to TRBD1 (6 bases). The CDR3 covers 11 residues. CDR1 and CDR2 from the germline V gene are SNHLY and FYNNEI. Trimming pared 6 bases from V and 8 bases from J, leaving 10 bases between.

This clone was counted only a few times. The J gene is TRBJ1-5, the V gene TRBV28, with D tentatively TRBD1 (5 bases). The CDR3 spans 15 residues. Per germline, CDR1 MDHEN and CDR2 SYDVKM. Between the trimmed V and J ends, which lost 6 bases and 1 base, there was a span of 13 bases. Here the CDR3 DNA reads TGTGCCAGCAGAAGGCCGGGACTGAGCAATCAGCCCCAGCATTTT. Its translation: CASRRPGLSNQPQHF.

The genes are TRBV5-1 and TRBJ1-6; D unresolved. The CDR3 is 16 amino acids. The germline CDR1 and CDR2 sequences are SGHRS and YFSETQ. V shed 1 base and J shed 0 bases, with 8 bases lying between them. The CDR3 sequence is CASSLNGISYNSPLHF. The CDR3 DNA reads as TGCGCCAGCAGCTTGAACGGAATCTCCTATAATTCACCCCTCCACTTT.

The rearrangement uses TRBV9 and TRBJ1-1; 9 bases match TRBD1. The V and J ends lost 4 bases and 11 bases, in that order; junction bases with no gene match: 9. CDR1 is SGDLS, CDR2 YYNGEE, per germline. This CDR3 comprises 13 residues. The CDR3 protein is CASSSGQGAKAFF. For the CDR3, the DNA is TGTGCCAGCAGCTCGGGACAGGGAGCCAAGGCTTTCTTT.

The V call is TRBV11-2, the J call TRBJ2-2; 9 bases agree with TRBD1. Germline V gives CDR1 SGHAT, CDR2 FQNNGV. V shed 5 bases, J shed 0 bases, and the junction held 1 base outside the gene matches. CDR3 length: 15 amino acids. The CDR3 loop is CASSRQGANTGELFF. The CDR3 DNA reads TGTGCCAGCAGCCGACAGGGGGCGAACACCGGGGAGCTGTTTTTT. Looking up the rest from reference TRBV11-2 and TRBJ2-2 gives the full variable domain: EAGVAQSPRYKIIEKRQSVAFWCNPISGHATLYWYQQILGQGPKLLIQFQNNGVVDDSQLPKDRFSAERLKGVDSTLKIQPAKLEDSAVYLCASSRQGANTGELFFGEGSRLTVL.

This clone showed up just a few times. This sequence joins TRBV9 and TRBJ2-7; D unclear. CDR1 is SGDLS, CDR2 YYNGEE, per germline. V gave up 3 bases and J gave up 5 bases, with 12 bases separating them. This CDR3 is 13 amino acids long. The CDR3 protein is CASSGVMGHEQYF. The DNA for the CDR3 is TGTGCCAGCAGCGGGGTTATGGGCCACGAGCAGTACTTC. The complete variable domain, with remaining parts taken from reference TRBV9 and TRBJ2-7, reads DSGVTQTPKHLITATGQRVTLRCSPRSGDLSVYWYQQSLDQGLQFLIQYYNGEERAKGNILERFSAQQFPDLHSELNLSSLELGDSALYFCASSGVMGHEQYFGPGTRLTVT.

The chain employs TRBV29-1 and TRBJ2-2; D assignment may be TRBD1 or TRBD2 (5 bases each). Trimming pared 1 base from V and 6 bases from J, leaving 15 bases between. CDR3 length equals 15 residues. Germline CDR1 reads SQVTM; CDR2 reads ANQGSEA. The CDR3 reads CSVEGGEGLAGELFF. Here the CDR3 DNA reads TGCAGCGTTGAAGGAGGGGAAGGGCTGGCCGGGGAGCTGTTTTTT.

This chain's CDR3 is CSVTGGPNEQFF. The CDR3, as DNA: TGCAGCGTGACAGGGGGCCCCAATGAGCAGTTCTTC. The chain employs TRBV29-1 and TRBJ2-1, with 10 bases aligning to TRBD1. V lost 6 bases to trimming and J lost 6 bases; unmatched junction nucleotides: 2. The length of the CDR3 is 12 residues. CDR1 is SQVTM, CDR2 ANQGSEA, per germline.

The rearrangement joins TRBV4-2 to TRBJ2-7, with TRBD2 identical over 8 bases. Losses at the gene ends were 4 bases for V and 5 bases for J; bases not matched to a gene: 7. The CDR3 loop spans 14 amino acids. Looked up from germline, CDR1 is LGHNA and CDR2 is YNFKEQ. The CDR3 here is CASSPRTSGDEQYF. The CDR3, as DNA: TGTGCCAGCAGCCCTCGAACTAGCGGCGACGAGCAGTACTTC.

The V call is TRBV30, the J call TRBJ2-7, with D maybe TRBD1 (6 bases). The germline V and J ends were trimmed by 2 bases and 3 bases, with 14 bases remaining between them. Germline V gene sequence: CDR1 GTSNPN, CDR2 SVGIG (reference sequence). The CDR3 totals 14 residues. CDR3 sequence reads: CAWSPGVGSYEQYF. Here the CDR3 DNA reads TGTGCCTGGAGTCCAGGGGTGGGGAGCTACGAGCAGTACTTC.

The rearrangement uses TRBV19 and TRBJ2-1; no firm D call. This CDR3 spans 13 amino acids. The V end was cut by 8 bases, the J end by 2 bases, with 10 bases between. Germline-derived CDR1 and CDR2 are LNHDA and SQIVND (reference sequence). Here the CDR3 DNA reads TGTGCCAGTCTTGGGCTAACCTACAATGAGCAGTTCTTC. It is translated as CASLGLTYNEQFF. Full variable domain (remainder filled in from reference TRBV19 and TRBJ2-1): DGGITQSPKYLFRKEGQNVTLSCEQNLNHDAMYWYRQDPGQGLRLIYYSQIVNDFQKGDIAEGYSVSREKKESFPLTVTSAQKNPTAFYLCASLGLTYNEQFFGPGTRLTVL.

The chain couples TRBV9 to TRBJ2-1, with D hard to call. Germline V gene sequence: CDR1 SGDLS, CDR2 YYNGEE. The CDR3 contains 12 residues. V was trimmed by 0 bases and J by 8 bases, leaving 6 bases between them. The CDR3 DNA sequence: TGTGCCAGCAGCGTAGCAGCAGATGAGCAGTTCTTC. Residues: CASSVAADEQFF.